These 15 T cell receptor beta chains share one sample of origin, sequenced in a study of vaccination effects on CD4 cells after COVID-19. Libraries were prepared by immunoSEQ multiplex PCR; TCRdb keeps only in-frame clonotypes and omits some of them. The sample includes 30,000 to 35,000 clones, about 72% of them seen just once. After expansion with viral peptide pools in the ViraFEST assay, antigen-specific CD4+ T cells were sequenced. Culture proceeded for nine to eleven days, and CD4+ T cells were then isolated. Convalescent patients had PCR-confirmed SARS-CoV-2 infection between March and December 2020. Their antigens are not known. Source: CD4+ T cells from PBMCs cultured with a peptide pool, taken before COVID-19 vaccination. The receptor source for this set is a human donor who had a prior SARS-CoV-2 infection.

The genes are TRBV9 and TRBJ1-2; no clear D. Trimming cost V 4 bases and J 4 bases, with 14 bases left between them. The CDR3 extends over 14 amino acids. Germline CDR1 is SGDLS and CDR2 is YYNGEE. Here the CDR3 reads CASSTAGGRYGYTF. In nucleotides, the CDR3 is TGTGCCAGCAGCACGGCGGGAGGGCGCTATGGCTACACCTTC.

The CDR3 reads CASSPGGAGYGYTF. CDR3 nucleotides: TGTGCCAGCAGCCCTGGGGGGGCAGGGTATGGCTACACCTTC. The chain couples TRBV4-2 to TRBJ1-2, with D possibly matching TRBD1 (6 bases). The CDR3 length is 14 residues. CDR1 and CDR2 (germline): LGHNA, YNFKEQ. Between the trimmed V and J ends, which lost 4 bases and 5 bases, there was a span of 14 bases.

This sequence joins TRBV15 and TRBJ1-2; no clear D. Trimming cost V 3 bases and J 0 bases, with 2 bases left between them. The CDR3 loop spans 12 amino acids. Looked up from germline, CDR1 is LNHNV and CDR2 is YYDKDF (reference sequence). The CDR3 nucleotides are TGTGCCACCAGCAGGGCTAACTATGGCTACACCTTC. Its protein product is CATSRANYGYTF.

The chain carries TRBV6-4 and TRBJ2-5; D call uncertain. CDR1 is MRHNA and CDR2 is SNTAGT in the germline V gene. V lost 3 bases, J lost 6 bases, and 11 bases lay in between. The CDR3 is 13 amino acids. CDR3 sequence (DNA): TGTGCCAGCAGTGAAGATGGTGGGAAGACCCAGTACTTC. Amino acid sequence: CASSEDGGKTQYF.

This CDR3 is CASSFGGGLIYNEQFF. The CDR3 DNA is TGTGCCAGCAGCTTTGGGGGCGGTCTGATTTACAATGAGCAGTTCTTC. The chain carries TRBV5-6 and TRBJ2-1, with D possibly TRBD1 on 6 matching bases. Trimming took off 2 bases at V and 4 bases at J, with 16 bases between the two ends. The CDR3 loop spans 16 amino acids. The germline gives CDR1 SGHDT, CDR2 YYEEEE.

The chain is built from TRBV18 and TRBJ1-1; 9 bases are a match to TRBD1. Germline assignment: CDR1 KGHSH and CDR2 LQKENI. The CDR3 sequence is 20 residues long. The trim removed 2 bases at V and 0 bases at J, leaving 16 bases unmatched. CDR3 region: CASSPYLGGQGIVMNTEAFF. The DNA of the CDR3 is TGTGCCAGCTCACCATACCTTGGAGGACAGGGGATTGTAATGAACACTGAAGCTTTCTTT.

This clone appeared a few times. The rearrangement joins TRBV7-6 to TRBJ1-6; D not certain. The germline CDR1 and CDR2 sequences are SGHVS and FNYEAQ. This CDR3 has 15 amino acids. V lost 4 bases and J lost 4, with 11 bases in between. The CDR3 coding sequence is TGTGCCAGCAGCTATGGCGGGGAATATAATTCACCCCTCCACTTT. Translation: CASSYGGEYNSPLHF.

V is TRBV13 and J is TRBJ2-3; 7 nucleotides match TRBD2. This CDR3 spans 17 amino acids. The germline V gene encodes CDR1 PRHDT and CDR2 FYEKMQ (reference sequence). J was trimmed by 2 bases and V by 4 bases; bases with no gene match: 12. This CDR3 reads CASSSRGWRGNTDTQYF. DNA of the CDR3: TGTGCCAGCAGCTCCCGGGGTTGGCGGGGGAACACAGATACGCAGTATTTT.

J is TRBJ2-1 and V is TRBV5-8, with TRBD1 identical over 9 bases. The trim removed 5 bases at V and 10 bases at J, leaving 7 bases unmatched. The CDR3 is 13 residues long. CDR1 is SGHTS, CDR2 YDEGEE, per germline. This chain's CDR3 is CASSPYRGLEQFF. The CDR3 DNA reads TGTGCCAGCAGTCCATACAGGGGGCTCGAGCAGTTCTTC.

This clone appeared once. The rearrangement links TRBV5-4 to TRBJ1-1; weak D call: TRBD1 (6 bases). This CDR3 spans 16 amino acids. V lost 4 bases and J 1 base, leaving 17 bases between the germline ends. Germline CDR1 and CDR2: SGHNT and YYREEE (reference sequence). As DNA, the CDR3 is TGTGCCAGCAGCATCGGGAAGGGGGGGGCGAACACTGAAGCTTTCTTT. Protein product: CASSIGKGGANTEAFF.

The chain is built from TRBV5-6 and TRBJ2-1; TRBD2 is a possible D gene (5 bases). The CDR3 consists of 14 residues. Germline values: CDR1 SGHDT, CDR2 YYEEEE. Between the trimmed V and J ends, which lost 4 bases and 4 bases, there was a span of 12 bases. The CDR3 DNA reads TGTGCCAGCAGCGCAGGACTCACTTACAATGAGCAGTTCTTC. Translation gives CASSAGLTYNEQFF.

This CDR3 reads CASSQAVAGFKETQYF. The CDR3 bases are TGTGCCAGCAGCCAAGCTGTGGCGGGGTTTAAAGAGACCCAGTACTTC. This chain connects TRBV3-1 (or the pseudogene TRBV3-2) to TRBJ2-5; tentatively, D is TRBD2 (6 bases). CDR1 is LGHDT, CDR2 YNNKEL, per germline (reference sequence). CDR3 length: 16 amino acids. V gave up 1 base and J gave up 3 bases, with 15 bases separating them.

The chain is built from TRBV9 and TRBJ1-1; tentative D call: TRBD1 (6 bases). This CDR3 has 15 amino acids. V was trimmed by 4 bases and J by 6 bases, leaving 19 bases between them. Per germline, CDR1 SGDLS and CDR2 YYNGEE. CDR3: CASSQDWGGKSEAFF. CDR3 in DNA: TGTGCCAGCAGCCAAGATTGGGGGGGCAAGTCTGAAGCTTTCTTT. The variable domain in full, with the rest retrieved from reference TRBV9 and TRBJ1-1, is DSGVTQTPKHLITATGQRVTLRCSPRSGDLSVYWYQQSLDQGLQFLIQYYNGEERAKGNILERFSAQQFPDLHSELNLSSLELGDSALYFCASSQDWGGKSEAFFGQGTRLTVV.

The V and J genes are TRBV2 and TRBJ2-1, with TRBD2 identical over 7 bases. With 4 bases clipped from V and 0 bases from J, the junction kept 3 bases outside the gene matches. CDR1 SNHLY and CDR2 FYNNEI come from the germline V gene. This CDR3 has 15 amino acids. As DNA, the CDR3 is TGTGCCAGCAGTGTTATAGCGGGCTCCTACAATGAGCAGTTCTTC. Amino acids: CASSVIAGSYNEQFF. Supplemented by reference TRBV2 and TRBJ2-1, the full variable domain reads EPEVTQTPSHQVTQMGQEVILRCVPISNHLYFYWYRQILGQKVEFLVSFYNNEISEKSEIFDDQFSVERPDGSNFTLKIRSTKLEDSAMYFCASSVIAGSYNEQFFGPGTRLTVL.

V usage is TRBV5-1 and J usage is TRBJ1-1, with 7 bases matching TRBD1. This CDR3 region has 15 residues. Germline V CDR1 and CDR2: SGHRS, YFSETQ. J lost 4 bases, V lost 4 bases, and 10 bases had no gene match. CDR3 in amino acids: CASSLNPGGSTEAFF. The CDR3 DNA reads as TGCGCCAGCAGCCTAAACCCAGGGGGGAGCACTGAAGCTTTCTTT. Using reference TRBV5-1 and TRBJ1-1 for the parts outside the CDR3, the full variable domain is KAGVTQTPRYLIKTRGQQVTLSCSPISGHRSVSWYQQTPGQGLQFLFEYFSETQRNKGNFPGRFSGRQFSNSRSEMNVSTLELGDSALYLCASSLNPGGSTEAFFGQGTRLTVV.